Here is one T cell receptor (beta chain) with its context. Its antigen is unknown. The sample belongs to a study of T cells in tuberculosis. The CDR3 has 15 amino acids. The ends lost 4 bases at V and 7 bases at J; junction bases unmatched: 10. Germline lookup yields CDR1 SGHNT and CDR2 YYREEE (reference sequence). On average around 100,000 T cells per donor were immunosequenced. The data were produced by immunoSEQ multiplex PCR, yet TCRdb's version contains in-frame clones alone and is incomplete. The sample consists of 30,000 to 35,000 clones, nearly 97% of them appearing once. General observations from the study: Using the GMM-specific repertoire gave about 86% accuracy versus roughly 70% with motifs.

What was sequenced was PBMCs. The receptor was isolated from a donor aged 10-29 years with latent tuberculosis or without tuberculosis infection. The rearrangement joins TRBV5-4 to TRBJ1-2; 10 bases line up with TRBD1. DNA for the CDR3: TGTGCCAGCAGCGGCCGGGACAGGGGAAAGGGTGGCTACACCTTC. Protein: CASSGRDRGKGGYTF. The full variable domain, completed using reference TRBV5-4 and TRBJ1-2, is ETGVTQSPTHLIKTRGQQVTLRCSSQSGHNTVSWYQQALGQGPQFIFQYYREEENGRGNFPPRFSGLQFPNYSSELNVNALELDDSALYLCASSGRDRGKGGYTFGSGTRLTVV.